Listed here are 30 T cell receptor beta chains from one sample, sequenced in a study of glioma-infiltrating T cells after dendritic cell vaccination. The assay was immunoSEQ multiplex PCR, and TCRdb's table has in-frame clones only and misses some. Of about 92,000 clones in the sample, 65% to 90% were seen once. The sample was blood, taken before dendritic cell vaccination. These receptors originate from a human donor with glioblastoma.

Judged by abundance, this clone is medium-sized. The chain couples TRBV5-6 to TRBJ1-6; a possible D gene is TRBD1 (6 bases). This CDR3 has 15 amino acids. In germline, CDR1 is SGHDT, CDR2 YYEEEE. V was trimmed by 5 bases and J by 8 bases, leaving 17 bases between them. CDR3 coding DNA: TGTGCCAGCAGGATAACCGGGACATCTGATTCACCCCTCCACTTT. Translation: CASRITGTSDSPLHF.

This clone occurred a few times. The CDR3 loop reads CASSLGTGNTEAFF. The CDR3 DNA follows: TGTGCCAGCAGCTTGGGGACAGGGAACACTGAAGCTTTCTTT. V is TRBV7-8 and J is TRBJ1-1; 8 bases agree with TRBD1. CDR1 is SGHVS and CDR2 is FQNEAQ in the germline V gene. The CDR3 extends over 14 amino acids. V trimming: 3 bases; J trimming: 1 base; junction bases outside the gene matches: 1.

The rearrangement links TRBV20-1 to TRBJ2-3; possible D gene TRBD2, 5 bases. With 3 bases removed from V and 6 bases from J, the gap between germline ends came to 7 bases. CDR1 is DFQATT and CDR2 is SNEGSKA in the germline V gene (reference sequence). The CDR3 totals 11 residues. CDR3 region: CSASKRDTQYF. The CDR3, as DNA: TGCAGTGCTAGTAAGCGGGATACGCAGTATTTT.

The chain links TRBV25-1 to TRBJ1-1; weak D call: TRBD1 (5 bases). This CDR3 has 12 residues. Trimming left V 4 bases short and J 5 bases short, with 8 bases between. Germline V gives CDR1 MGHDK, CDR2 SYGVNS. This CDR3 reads CASSGGGTEAFF. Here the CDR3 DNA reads TGTGCCAGCAGTGGGGGGGGTACTGAAGCTTTCTTT.

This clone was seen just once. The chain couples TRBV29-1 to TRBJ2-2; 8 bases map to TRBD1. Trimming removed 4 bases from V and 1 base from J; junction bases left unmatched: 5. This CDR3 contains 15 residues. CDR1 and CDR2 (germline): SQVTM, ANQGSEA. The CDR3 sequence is CSVVSGQGNTGELFF. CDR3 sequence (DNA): TGCAGCGTTGTGAGCGGACAGGGGAACACCGGGGAGCTGTTTTTT.

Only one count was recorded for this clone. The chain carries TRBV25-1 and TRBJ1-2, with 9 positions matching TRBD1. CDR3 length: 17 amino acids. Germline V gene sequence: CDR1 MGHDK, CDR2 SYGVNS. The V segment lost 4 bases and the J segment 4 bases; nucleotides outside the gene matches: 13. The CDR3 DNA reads TGTGCCAGCAGTGGACCAACATCGGGACAGGGTGGCTATGGCTACACCTTC. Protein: CASSGPTSGQGGYGYTF.

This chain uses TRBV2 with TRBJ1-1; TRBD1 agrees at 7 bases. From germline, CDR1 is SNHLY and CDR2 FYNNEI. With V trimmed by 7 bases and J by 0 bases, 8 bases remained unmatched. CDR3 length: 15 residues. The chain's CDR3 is CASKRQGDMNTEAFF. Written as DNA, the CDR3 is TGTGCCAGCAAGAGGCAGGGGGACATGAACACTGAAGCTTTCTTT.

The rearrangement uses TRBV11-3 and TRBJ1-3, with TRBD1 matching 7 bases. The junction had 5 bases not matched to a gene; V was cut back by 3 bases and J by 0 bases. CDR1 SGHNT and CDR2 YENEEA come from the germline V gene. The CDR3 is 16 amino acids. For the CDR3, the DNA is TGTGCCAGCAGCTTTACAGGGGTCGGCTCTGGAAACACCATATATTTT. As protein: CASSFTGVGSGNTIYF.

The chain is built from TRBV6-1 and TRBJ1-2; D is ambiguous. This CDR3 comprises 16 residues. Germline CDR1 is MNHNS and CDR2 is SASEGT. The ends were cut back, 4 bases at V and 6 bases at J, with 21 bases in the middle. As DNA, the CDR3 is TGTGCCAGCAGTGGGCAGGCCCTGCGACCGAGGGATGGCTACACCTTC. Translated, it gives CASSGQALRPRDGYTF.

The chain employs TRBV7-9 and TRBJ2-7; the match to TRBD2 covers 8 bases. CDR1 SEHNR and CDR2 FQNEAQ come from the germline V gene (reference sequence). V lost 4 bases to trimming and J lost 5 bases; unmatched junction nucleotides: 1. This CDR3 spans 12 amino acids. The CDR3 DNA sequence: TGTGCCAGCAGCTCGGGGGGGGACGAGCAGTACTTC. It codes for CASSSGGDEQYF.

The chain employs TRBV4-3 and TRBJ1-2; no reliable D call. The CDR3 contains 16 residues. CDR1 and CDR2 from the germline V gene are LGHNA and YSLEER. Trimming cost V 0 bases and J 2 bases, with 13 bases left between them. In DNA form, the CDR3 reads TGCGCCAGCAGCCAAGATCCAACAGCCTTAAACTATGGCTACACCTTC. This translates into CASSQDPTALNYGYTF.

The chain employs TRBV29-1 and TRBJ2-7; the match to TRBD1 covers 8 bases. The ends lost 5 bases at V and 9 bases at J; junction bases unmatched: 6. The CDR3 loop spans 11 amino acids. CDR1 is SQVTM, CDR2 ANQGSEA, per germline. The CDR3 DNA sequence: TGCAGCGTTCGACAGGGGAATGGGCAGTACTTC. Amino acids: CSVRQGNGQYF.

The CDR3 loop reads CASSSGTASNQPQHF. DNA for the CDR3: TGTGCCAGCAGCTCCGGGACAGCGAGCAATCAGCCCCAGCATTTT. The chain combines TRBV7-9 with TRBJ1-5; 7 bases align to TRBD1. Losses at the gene ends were 4 bases for V and 1 base for J; bases not matched to a gene: 4. This CDR3 comprises 15 residues. Germline V lookup: CDR1 SEHNR, CDR2 FQNEAQ (reference sequence). Looking up the rest from reference TRBV7-9 and TRBJ1-5 gives the full variable domain: DTGVSQNPRHKITKRGQNVTFRCDPISEHNRLYWYRQTLGQGPEFLTYFQNEAQLEKSRLLSDRFSAERPKGSFSTLEIQRTEQGDSAMYLCASSSGTASNQPQHFGDGTRLSIL.

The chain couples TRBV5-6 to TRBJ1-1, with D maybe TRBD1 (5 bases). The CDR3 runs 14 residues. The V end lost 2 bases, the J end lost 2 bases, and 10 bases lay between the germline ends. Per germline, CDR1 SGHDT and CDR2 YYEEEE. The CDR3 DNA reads TGTGCCAGCAGCTTTCTTCAGGGCAACACTGAAGCTTTCTTT. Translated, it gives CASSFLQGNTEAFF.

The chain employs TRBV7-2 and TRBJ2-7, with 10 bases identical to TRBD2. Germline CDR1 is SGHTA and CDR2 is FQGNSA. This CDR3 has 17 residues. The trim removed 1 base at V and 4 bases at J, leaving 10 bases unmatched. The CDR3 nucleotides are TGTGCCAGCAGCTTAGGTCCTCTAGCGGGAGATTCTTACGAGCAGTACTTC. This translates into CASSLGPLAGDSYEQYF.

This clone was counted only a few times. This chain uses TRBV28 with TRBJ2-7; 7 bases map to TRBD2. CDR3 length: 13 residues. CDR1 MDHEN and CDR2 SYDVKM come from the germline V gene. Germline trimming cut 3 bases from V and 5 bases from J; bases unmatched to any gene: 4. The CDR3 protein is CASSLGGSDEQYF. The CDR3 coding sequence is TGTGCCAGCAGTTTGGGAGGGTCCGACGAGCAGTACTTC.

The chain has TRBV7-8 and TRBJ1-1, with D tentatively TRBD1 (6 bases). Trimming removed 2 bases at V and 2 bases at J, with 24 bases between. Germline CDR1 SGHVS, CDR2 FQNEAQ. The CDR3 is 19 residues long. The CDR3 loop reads CASSLRGFRGSDSNTEAFF. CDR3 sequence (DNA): TGTGCCAGCAGCTTAAGGGGGTTCAGGGGTTCCGACTCAAACACTGAAGCTTTCTTT.

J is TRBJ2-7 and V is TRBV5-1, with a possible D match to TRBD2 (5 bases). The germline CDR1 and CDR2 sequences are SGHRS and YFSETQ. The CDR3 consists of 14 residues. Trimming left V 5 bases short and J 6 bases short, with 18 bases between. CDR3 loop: CASRAGLSTGEQYF. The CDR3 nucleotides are TGCGCCAGCAGGGCGGGCCTGTCAACTGGCGAGCAGTACTTC. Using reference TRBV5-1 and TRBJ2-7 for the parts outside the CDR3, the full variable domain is KAGVTQTPRYLIKTRGQQVTLSCSPISGHRSVSWYQQTPGQGLQFLFEYFSETQRNKGNFPGRFSGRQFSNSRSEMNVSTLELGDSALYLCASRAGLSTGEQYFGPGTRLTVT.

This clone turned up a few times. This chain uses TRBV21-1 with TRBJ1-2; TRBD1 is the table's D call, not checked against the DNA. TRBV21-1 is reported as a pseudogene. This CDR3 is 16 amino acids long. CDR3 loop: CASSNRTGGRDYGYTF. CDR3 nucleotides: TGTGCCAGCAGCAACAGGACAGGGGGCCGGGACTATGGCTACACCTTC.

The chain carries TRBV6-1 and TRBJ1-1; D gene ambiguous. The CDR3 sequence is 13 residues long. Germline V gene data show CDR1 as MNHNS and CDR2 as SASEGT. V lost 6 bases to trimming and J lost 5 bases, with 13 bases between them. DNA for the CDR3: TGTGCCAGCAGGGTTGGAGGGTTGACTGAAGCTTTCTTT. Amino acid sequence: CASRVGGLTEAFF.

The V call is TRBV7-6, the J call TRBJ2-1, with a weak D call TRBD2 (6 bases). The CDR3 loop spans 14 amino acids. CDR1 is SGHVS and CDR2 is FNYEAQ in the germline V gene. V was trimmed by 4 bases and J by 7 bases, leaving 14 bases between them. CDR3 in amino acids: CASSSTLGGNEQFF. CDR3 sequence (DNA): TGTGCCAGCAGCTCCACCCTTGGGGGGAATGAGCAGTTCTTC.

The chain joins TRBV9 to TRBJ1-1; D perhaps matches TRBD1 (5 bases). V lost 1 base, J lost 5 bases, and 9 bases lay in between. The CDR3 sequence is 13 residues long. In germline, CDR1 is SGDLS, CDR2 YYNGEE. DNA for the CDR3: TGTGCCAGCAGCGTAACGGGGGGAACTGAAGCTTTCTTT. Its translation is CASSVTGGTEAFF. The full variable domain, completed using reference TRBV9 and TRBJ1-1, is DSGVTQTPKHLITATGQRVTLRCSPRSGDLSVYWYQQSLDQGLQFLIQYYNGEERAKGNILERFSAQQFPDLHSELNLSSLELGDSALYFCASSVTGGTEAFFGQGTRLTVV.

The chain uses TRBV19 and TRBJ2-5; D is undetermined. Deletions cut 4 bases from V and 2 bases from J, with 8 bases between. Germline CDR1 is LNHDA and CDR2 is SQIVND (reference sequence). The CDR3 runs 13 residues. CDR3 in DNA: TGTGCCAGTAGTACAGACCTACAAGAGACCCAGTACTTC. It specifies CASSTDLQETQYF.

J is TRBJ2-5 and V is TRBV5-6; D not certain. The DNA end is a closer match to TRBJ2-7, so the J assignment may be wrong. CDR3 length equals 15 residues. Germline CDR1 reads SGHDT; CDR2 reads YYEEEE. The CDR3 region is CASSPGNHSLYEQYF. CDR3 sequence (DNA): TGTGCCAGCAGCCCGGGTAACCATTCCCTTTACGAGCAGTACTTC.

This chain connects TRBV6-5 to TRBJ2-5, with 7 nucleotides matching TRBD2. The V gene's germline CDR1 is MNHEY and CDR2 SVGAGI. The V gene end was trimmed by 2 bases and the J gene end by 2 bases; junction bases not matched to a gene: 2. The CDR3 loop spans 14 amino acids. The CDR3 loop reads CASSYGGVQETQYF. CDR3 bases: TGTGCCAGCAGTTACGGGGGGGTACAAGAGACCCAGTACTTC.

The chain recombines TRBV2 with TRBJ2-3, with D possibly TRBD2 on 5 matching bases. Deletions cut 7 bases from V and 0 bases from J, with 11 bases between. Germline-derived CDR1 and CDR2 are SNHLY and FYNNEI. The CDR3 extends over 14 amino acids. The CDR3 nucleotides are TGTGCCAGCACCCCCTGGACTAGCACAGATACGCAGTATTTT. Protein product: CASTPWTSTDTQYF.

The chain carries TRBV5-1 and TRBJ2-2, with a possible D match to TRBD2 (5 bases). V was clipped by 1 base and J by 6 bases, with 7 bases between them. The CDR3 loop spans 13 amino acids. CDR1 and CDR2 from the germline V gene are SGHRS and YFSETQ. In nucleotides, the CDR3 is TGCGCCAGCAGCTTGCCAGCGGCCGGGGAGCTGTTTTTT. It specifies CASSLPAAGELFF.

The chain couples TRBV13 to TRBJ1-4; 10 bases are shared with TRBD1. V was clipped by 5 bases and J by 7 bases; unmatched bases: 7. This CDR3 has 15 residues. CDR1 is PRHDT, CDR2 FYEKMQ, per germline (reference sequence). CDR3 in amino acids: CASSPQGQGSEKLFF. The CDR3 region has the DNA TGTGCCAGCAGCCCTCAGGGACAGGGGAGTGAAAAACTGTTTTTT.

In nucleotides, the CDR3 is TGTGCCAGCAGCCCCCGGGGGAGGGGTCAGCCCCAGCATTTT. It yields the protein CASSPRGRGQPQHF. The chain joins TRBV6-6 to TRBJ1-5; weak D call: TRBD1 (5 bases). This CDR3 is 14 amino acids long. Germline CDR1 is MNHNY and CDR2 is SVGAGI (reference sequence). The ends were cut back, 6 bases at V and 6 bases at J, with 15 bases in the middle.

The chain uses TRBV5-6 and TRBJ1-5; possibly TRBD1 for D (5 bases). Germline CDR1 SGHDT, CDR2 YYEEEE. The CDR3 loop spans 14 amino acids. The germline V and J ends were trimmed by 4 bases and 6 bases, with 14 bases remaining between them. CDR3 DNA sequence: TGTGCCAGCAGCATACTCAGGGCAGGTCAGCCCCAGCATTTT. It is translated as CASSILRAGQPQHF.